The source of this TCR beta chain is a study of spatial heterogeneity in lung cancer (dated by TCRdb to the late 2010s). For the study in its entirety: Beta-chain transcripts were consistently detected in greater numbers than alpha-chain transcripts, which likely reflects a higher abundance of beta-chain transcripts. In the raw uncorrected reads, each unique combination of TCR and UMI appeared more than ten times on average. In non-small cell lung cancer, the study quantitatively compared TCR alpha and beta repertoires across several tumor regions, matched nontumor lung, and blood. Nonsynonymous mutation counts, determined by whole-exome sequencing of tumor tissue, were related to features of the TCR repertoire. Both alpha and beta chains were TCR-sequenced in approximately 200 tumor regions, under 85 matched nontumor lung samples and around 50 PBMC samples obtained at surgery. Results and caveats for the whole study, not just this receptor: Ubiquitous expanded tumor TCRs showed up in blood more often at tumor resection than at routine follow-up. Additional single-cell paired TCR alpha and beta sequencing was considered necessary to confirm, at a functional level, the hypothesis that regional TCRs recognize regional mutations.

Relative to germline, V is 0 bases shorter and J is 8 bases shorter, with 11 bases between their ends. The germline V gene (reference sequence) sets CDR1 to LGHDT and CDR2 to YNNKEL. Spanning cysteine to phenylalanine, the CDR3 consists of 13 amino acids. Left in the record is the CDR3 DNA by itself, 39 bases read in frame from the first base. This clonotype occurred many times. Its antigen remains undetermined. Base qualities are not recorded, but no much larger clone differs from it by a single base. Reading the label with the study, this specimen's time point is: sample taken at primary tumor resection. The donors were fewer than 90 patients from the lung TRACERx cohort who had early-stage, untreated non-small cell lung cancer. Without any cell sorting, TCR sequencing was performed on whole RNA extracted either from tumor and nontumor lung tissue or from cryopreserved PBMC samples. A patient was chosen for TCR sequencing only when enough RNA was available from at least two tumor regions.

Library preparation employed 5' RACE. The reads were generated on a NextSeq 500. The TCR library protocol attached a unique molecular identifier to each TCR cDNA molecule to allow correction of PCR and sequencing errors. On the study's bioinformatics: Decombinator tools were used for TCR identification, UMI-based error correction and CDR3 extraction. Expanded TCRs were defined as those above a frequency of 2 per 1,000, corresponding to the top 1% of the tumor frequency distribution. Each repertoire was subsampled 100 times to 5,000 TCRs, after which Renyi diversity was computed with the R vegan package. CDR3 similarity networks were built from amino acid triplet string-kernel similarity, with CDR3s being connected when pairwise similarity was above 0.82. TCRdb reanalyzed the raw reads on its own, using fastp at Q25 for trimming and MiXCR for clone calling, and kept in-frame beta chains. Each entry merges the rows of one CDR3 protein and shows their most common DNA and genes. What appears here as the V and J calls and clone size reflects TCRdb's work, not the paper's. Here the sample has roughly 48,000 distinct CDR3 sequences; roughly 5.2% occur a single time. The ten largest clones take up more than 9.5% of the sample.

Sequencing used PBMCs, obtained at surgery. The rearranged segments are TRBV3-1 and TRBJ2-7; the D gene is unclear. This clonotype originated in a male donor with early-stage non-small cell lung cancer. The CDR3 is CASSQDRNQKQYF. The base sequence is TGTGCCAGCAGCCAAGATAGAAACCAGAAGCAGTACTTC.